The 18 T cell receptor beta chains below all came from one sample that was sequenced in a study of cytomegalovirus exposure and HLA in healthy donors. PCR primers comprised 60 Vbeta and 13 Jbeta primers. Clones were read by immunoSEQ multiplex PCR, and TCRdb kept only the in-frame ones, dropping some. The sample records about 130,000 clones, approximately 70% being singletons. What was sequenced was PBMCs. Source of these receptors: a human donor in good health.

The CDR3 is CASSVRQGGNTEAFF. CDR3 sequence (DNA): TGTGCCAGCAGCGTAAGGCAGGGGGGGAACACTGAAGCTTTCTTT. The chain combines TRBV9 with TRBJ1-1, with 7 positions matching TRBD1. The V segment lost 1 base and the J segment 1 base; nucleotides outside the gene matches: 4. The CDR3 totals 15 residues. Germline values: CDR1 SGDLS, CDR2 YYNGEE.

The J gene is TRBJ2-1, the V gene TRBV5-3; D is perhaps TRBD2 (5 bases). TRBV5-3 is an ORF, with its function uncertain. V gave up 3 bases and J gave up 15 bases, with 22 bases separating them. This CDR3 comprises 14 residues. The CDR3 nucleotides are TGTGCCAGAAGCTCTAAGCCCCCGGACTTATTAAGGTTCTTC. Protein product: CARSSKPPDLLRFF.

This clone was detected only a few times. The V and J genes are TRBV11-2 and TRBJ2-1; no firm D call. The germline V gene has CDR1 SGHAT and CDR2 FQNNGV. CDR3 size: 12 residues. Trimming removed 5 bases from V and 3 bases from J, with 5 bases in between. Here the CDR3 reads CASSPGYNEQFF. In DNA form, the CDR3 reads TGTGCCAGCAGCCCGGGCTACAATGAGCAGTTCTTC.

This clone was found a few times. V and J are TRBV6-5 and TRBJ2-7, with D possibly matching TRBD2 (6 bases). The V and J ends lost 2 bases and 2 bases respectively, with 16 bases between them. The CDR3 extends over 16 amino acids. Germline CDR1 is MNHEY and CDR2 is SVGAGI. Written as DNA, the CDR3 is TGTGCCAGCAGTTACCGGTTGCCTAGCGTAACCTACGAGCAGTACTTC. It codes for CASSYRLPSVTYEQYF.

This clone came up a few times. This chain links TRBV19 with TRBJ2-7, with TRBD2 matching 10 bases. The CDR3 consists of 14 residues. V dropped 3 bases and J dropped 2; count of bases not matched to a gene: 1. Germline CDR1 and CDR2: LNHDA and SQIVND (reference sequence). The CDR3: CASSIGLAAYEQYF. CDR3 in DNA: TGTGCCAGTAGTATTGGACTAGCGGCCTACGAGCAGTACTTC.

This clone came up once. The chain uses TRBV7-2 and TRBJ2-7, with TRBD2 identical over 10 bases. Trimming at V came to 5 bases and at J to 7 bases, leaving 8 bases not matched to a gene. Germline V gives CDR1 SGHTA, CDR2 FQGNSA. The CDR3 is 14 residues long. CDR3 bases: TGTGCCAGCAGCAAAAGCGGGAGGGCCCTGGAGCAGTACTTC. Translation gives CASSKSGRALEQYF.

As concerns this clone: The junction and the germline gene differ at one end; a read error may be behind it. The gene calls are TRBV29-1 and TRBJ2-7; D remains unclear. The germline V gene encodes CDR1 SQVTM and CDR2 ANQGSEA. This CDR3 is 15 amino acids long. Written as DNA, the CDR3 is TGCAGCGCTGAAAGATACAAGTTTCCCAGATACGAGCAGTACTTC. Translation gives CSAERYKFPRYEQYF.

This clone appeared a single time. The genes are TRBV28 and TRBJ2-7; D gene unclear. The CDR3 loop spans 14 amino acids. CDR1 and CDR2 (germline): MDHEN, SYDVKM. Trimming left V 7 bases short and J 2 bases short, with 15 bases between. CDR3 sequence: CASIKNYFPYEQYF. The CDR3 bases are TGTGCCAGCATTAAGAACTATTTCCCCTACGAGCAGTACTTC. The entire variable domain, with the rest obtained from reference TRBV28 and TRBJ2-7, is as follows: DVKVTQSSRYLVKRTGEKVFLECVQDMDHENMFWYRQDPGLGLRLIYFSYDVKMKEKGDIPEGYSVSREKKERFSLILESASTNQTSMYLCASIKNYFPYEQYFGPGTRLTVT.

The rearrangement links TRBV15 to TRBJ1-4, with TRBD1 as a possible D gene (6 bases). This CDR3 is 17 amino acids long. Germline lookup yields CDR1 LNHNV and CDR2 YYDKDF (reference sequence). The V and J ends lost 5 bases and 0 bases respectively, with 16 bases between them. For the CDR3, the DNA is TGTGCCACCAGCGCCCGACGGGGGGCTGCAACTAATGAAAAACTGTTTTTT. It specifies CATSARRGAATNEKLFF.

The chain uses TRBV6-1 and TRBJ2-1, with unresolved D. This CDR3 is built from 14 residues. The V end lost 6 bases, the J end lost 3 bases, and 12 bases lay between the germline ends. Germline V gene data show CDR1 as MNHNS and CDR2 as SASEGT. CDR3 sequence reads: CASRERQNYNEQFF. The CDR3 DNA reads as TGTGCCAGCAGAGAGAGACAAAACTACAATGAGCAGTTCTTC.

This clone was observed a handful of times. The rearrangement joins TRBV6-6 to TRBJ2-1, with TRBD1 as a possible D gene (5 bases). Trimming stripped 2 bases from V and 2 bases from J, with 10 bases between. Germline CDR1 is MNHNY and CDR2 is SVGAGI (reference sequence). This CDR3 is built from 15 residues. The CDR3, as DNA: TGTGCCAGCAGTTACGTCAGACAGCCCTACAATGAGCAGTTCTTC. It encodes CASSYVRQPYNEQFF.

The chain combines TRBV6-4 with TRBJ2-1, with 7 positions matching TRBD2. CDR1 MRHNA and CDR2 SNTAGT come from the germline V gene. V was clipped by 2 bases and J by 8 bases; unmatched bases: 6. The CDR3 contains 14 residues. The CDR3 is CASSDGGLPYEQFF. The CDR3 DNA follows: TGTGCCAGCAGTGACGGGGGACTACCCTATGAGCAGTTCTTC.

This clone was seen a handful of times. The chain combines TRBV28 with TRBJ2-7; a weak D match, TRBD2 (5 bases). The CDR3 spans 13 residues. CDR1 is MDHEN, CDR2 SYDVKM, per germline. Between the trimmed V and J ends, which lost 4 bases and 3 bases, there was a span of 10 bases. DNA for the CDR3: TGTGCCAGCAGTTCGTACGGGAACTACGAGCAGTACTTC. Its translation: CASSSYGNYEQYF.

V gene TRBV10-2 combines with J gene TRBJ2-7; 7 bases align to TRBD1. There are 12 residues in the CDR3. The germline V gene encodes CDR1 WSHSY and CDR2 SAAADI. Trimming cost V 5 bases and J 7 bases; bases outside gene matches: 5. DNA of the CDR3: TGCGCCAGCAGTCTGACAGGGAAAGAGCAGTACTTC. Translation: CASSLTGKEQYF.

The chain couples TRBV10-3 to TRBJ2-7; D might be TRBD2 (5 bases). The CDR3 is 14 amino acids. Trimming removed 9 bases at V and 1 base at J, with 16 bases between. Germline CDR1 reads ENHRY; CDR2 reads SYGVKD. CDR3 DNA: TGTGCCATGAGAACCAGCGGAACTTCCTACGAGCAGTACTTC. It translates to CAMRTSGTSYEQYF.

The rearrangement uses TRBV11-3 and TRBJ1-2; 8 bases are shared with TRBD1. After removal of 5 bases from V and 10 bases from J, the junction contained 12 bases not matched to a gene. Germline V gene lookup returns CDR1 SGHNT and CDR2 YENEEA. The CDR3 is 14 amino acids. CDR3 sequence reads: CASSRTAYRGNYTF. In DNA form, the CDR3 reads TGTGCCAGCAGCCGCACAGCGTACAGGGGGAACTACACCTTC.

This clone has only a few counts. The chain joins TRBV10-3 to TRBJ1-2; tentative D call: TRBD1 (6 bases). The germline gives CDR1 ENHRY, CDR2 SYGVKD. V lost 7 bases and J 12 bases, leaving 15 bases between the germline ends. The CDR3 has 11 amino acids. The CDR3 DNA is TGTGCCATCATGCGGGGGGCGACGAACACCTTC. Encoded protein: CAIMRGATNTF.

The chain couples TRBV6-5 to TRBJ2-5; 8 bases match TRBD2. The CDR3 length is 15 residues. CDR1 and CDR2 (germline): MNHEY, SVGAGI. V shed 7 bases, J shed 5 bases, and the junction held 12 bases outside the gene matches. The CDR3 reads CASTRTSGVRETQYF. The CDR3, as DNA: TGTGCCAGCACCCGTACTAGCGGCGTACGGGAGACCCAGTACTTC.